The sequence of this TCR beta chain was determined in a study of metastatic and nonmetastatic thyroid tumors. On the study more broadly: Malignant thyroid and benign thyroid patients provided blood and tumor or nodule tissue whose repertoires were compared. Study conclusions and caveats: As reported, TCR beta diversity in blood and tumor was significantly higher in malignant thyroid tumors than in benign nodules.

Details on this clone: Antigen specificity is unknown.

All patients were treatment-naive before thyroid surgery. This CDR3 contains 13 residues. V was cut by 6 bases and J by 4 bases, with 12 bases left in between. Germline V lookup: CDR1 SGHAT, CDR2 FQNNGV. As handled by the study authors: The study took CDR3 differences across clinicopathological groups and made a distant-metastasis classifier for papillary thyroid cancer from them. From the PCR reads, TCRdb re-called clones with MiXCR. TCRdb, rather than the study authors, made the V and J calls. The top ten clones hold approximately 23% of a sample with 46,000 or so clones, 15% to 20% of them seen once.

This chain connects TRBV11-2 to TRBJ1-1; D gene ambiguous. The receptor comes from a female donor with papillary thyroid cancer or a benign thyroid nodule (not recorded which). Some clones in this sample may be carry-over from other donors' samples. Sequencing was performed on blood. The CDR3 coding sequence is TGTGCCAGCAGTTCTAGGGTGACCACTGAAGCTTTCTTT. This encodes CASSSRVTTEAFF.